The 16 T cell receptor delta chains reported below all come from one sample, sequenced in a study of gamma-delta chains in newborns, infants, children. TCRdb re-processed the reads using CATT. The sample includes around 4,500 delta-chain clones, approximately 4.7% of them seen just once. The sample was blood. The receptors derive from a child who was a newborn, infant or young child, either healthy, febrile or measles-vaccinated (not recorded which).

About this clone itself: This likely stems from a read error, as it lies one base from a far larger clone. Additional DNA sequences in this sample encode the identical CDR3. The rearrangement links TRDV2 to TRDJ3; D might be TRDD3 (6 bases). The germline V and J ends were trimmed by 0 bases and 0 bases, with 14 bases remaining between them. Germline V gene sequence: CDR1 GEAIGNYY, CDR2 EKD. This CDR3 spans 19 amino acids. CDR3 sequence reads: CACDTVLGDSSWDTRQMFF. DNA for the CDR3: TGTGCCTGTGACACCGTACTGGGAGATAGCTCCTGGGACACCCGACAGATGTTTTTC.

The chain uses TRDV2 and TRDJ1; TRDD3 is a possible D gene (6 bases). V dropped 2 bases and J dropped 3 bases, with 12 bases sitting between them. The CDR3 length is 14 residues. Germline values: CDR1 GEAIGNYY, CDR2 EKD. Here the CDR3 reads CACDRGDKSDKLIF. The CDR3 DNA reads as TGTGCCTGTGACAGGGGGGACAAGTCCGATAAACTCATCTTT.

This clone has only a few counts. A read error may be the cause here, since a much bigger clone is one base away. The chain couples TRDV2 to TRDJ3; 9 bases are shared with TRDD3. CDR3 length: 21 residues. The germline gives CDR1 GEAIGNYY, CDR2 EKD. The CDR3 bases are TGTGCCTGTGACACCAACGGTCTGGGGGATCCGAGCTCCTGGGACGCCCGACAGATGTTTTTC. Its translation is CACDTNGLGDPSSWDARQMFF.

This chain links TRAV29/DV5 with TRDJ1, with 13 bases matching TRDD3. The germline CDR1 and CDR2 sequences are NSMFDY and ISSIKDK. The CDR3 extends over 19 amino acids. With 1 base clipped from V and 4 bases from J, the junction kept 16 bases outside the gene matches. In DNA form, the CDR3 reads TGTGCAGCAAGCCCTCGTACTGGGGGATACGGGATATTCTTCGATAAACTCATCTTT. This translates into CAASPRTGGYGIFFDKLIF.

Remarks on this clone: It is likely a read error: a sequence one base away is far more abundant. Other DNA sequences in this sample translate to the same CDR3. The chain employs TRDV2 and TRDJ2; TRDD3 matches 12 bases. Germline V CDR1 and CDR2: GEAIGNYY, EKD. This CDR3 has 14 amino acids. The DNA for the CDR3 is TGTGCCTGTGACATACTGGGGGATACAGCGCAACTCTTCTTT. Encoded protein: CACDILGDTAQLFF.

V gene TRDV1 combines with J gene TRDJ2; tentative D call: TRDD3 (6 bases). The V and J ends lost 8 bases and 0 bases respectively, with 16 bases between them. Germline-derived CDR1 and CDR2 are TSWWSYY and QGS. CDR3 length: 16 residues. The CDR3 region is CALLIRYAALTAQLFF. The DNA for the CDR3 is TGTGCTCTTTTAATCCGATACGCGGCTTTGACAGCACAACTCTTCTTT.

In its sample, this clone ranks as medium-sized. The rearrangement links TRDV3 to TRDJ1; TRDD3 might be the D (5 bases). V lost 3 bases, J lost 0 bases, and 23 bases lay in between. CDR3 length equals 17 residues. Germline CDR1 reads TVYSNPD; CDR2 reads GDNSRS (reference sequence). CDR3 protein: CAFLKGRGPEYTDKLIF. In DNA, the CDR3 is TGTGCCTTCCTTAAGGGGAGGGGACCCGAGTACACCGATAAACTCATCTTT. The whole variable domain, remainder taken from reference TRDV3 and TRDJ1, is CDKVTQSSPDQTVASGSEVVLLCTYDTVYSNPDLFWYRIRPDYSFQFVFYGDNSRSEGADFTQGRFSVKHILTQKAFHLVISPVRTEDSATYYCAFLKGRGPEYTDKLIFGKGTRVTVEP.

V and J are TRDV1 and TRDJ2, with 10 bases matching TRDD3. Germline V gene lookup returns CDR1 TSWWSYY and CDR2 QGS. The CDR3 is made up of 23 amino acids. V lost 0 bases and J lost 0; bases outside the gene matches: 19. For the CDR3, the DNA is TGTGCTCTTGGGGAACTCCTAAGGGGGGATACGGTGTCCAAACCTCCTTTGACAGCACAACTCTTCTTT. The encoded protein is CALGELLRGDTVSKPPLTAQLFF.

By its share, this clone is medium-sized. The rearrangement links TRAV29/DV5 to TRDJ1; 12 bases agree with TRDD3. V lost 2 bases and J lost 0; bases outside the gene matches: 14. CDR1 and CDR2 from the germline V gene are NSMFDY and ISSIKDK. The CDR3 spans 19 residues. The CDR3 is CAARKPDRTGGYYTDKLIF. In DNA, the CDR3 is TGTGCAGCAAGGAAACCCGACCGTACTGGGGGATACTACACCGATAAACTCATCTTT.

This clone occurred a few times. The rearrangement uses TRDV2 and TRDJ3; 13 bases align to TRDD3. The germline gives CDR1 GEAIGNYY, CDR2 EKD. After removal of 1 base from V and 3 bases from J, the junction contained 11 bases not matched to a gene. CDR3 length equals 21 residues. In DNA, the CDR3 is TGTGCCTGTGACACGCCATCACTGGGGGATACGCGAGGCTGGGACACCCGACAGATGTTTTTC. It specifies CACDTPSLGDTRGWDTRQMFF.

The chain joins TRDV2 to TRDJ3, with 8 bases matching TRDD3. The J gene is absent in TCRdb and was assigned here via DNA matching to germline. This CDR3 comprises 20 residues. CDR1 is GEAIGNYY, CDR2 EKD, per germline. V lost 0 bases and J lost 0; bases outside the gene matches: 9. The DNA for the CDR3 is TGTGCCTGTGACACCGGATGGGGGATTCATAGCTCCTGGGACACCCGACAGATGTTTTTC. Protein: CACDTGWGIHSSWDTRQMFF.

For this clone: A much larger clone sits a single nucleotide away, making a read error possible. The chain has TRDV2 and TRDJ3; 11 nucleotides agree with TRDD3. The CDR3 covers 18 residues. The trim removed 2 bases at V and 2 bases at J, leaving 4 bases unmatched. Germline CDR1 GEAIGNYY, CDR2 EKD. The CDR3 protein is CACDNILGDTWDTRQMFF. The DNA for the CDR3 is TGTGCCTGTGACAACATACTGGGGGATACCTGGGACACCCGACAGATGTTTTTC.

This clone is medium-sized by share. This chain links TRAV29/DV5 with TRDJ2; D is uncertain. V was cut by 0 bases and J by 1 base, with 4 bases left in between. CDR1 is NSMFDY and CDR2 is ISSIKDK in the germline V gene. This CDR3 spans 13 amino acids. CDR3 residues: CAASGLLTAQLFF. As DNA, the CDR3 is TGTGCAGCAAGCGGGCTTTTGACAGCACAACTCTTCTTT. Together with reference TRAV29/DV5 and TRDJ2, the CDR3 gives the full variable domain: DQQVKQNSPSLSVQEGRISILNCDYTNSMFDYFLWYKKYPAEGPTFLISISSIKDKNEDGRFTVFLNKSAKHLSLHIVPSQPGDSAVYFCAASGLLTAQLFFGKGTQLIVEP.

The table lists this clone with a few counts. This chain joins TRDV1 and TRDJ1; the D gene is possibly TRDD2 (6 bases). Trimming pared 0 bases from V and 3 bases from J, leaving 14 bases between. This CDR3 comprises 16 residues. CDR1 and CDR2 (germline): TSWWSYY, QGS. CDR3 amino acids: CALGELSYKGSDKLIF. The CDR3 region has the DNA TGTGCTCTTGGGGAACTATCCTACAAGGGCTCCGATAAACTCATCTTT.

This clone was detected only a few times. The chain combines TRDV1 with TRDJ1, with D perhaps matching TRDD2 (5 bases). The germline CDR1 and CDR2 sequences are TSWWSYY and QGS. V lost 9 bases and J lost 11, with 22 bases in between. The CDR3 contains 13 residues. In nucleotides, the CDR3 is TGTGCTCTCCTACCGTCTGGACGGGAAACTCTCATCTTT. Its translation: CALLPSGRETLIF.

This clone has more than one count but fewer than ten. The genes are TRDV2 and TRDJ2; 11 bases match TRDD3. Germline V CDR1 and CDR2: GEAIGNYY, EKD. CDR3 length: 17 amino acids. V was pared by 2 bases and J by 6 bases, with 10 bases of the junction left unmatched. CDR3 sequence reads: CACDKMYWGIEAAQLFF. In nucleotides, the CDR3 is TGTGCCTGTGACAAAATGTACTGGGGGATAGAGGCAGCACAACTCTTCTTT.